The next 7 T cell receptor beta chains were all read from a single sample in a study of cytomegalovirus exposure and HLA in healthy donors. Primers for the PCR totalled 60 Vbeta and 13 Jbeta. The data were produced by immunoSEQ multiplex PCR, yet TCRdb's version contains in-frame clones alone and is incomplete. Among fewer than 200,000 clones listed, 75% to 85% were seen once. Sequenced sample: PBMCs. These receptor sequences come from a female donor in good health and CMV-seronegative.

This chain uses TRBV7-8 with TRBJ1-2, with 8 bases fitting TRBD1. Germline trimming cut 5 bases from V and 7 bases from J; bases unmatched to any gene: 9. CDR3 size: 14 residues. The germline CDR1 and CDR2 sequences are SGHVS and FQNEAQ. In nucleotides, the CDR3 is TGTGCCAGCAGCCCCGGACAGGGTGCGGGTGGCTACACCTTC. It specifies CASSPGQGAGGYTF.

This clone came up a few times. The CDR3 DNA reads as TGTGCCAGCAGCCCCGGGACTACCCGAGGTACGCAGTATTTT. As protein: CASSPGTTRGTQYF. The V and J genes are TRBV14 and TRBJ2-3, with 7 bases that match TRBD2. J gave up 8 bases and V 4 bases, and 9 bases lay outside the gene matches. The CDR3 consists of 14 residues. The germline gives CDR1 SGHDN, CDR2 FVKESK.

The rearrangement joins TRBV6-5 to TRBJ1-1; no clear D. Trimming stripped 0 bases from V and 0 bases from J, with 11 bases between. Germline V gene lookup returns CDR1 MNHEY and CDR2 SVGAGI. The CDR3 covers 16 residues. CDR3 sequence: CASSYSWARLNTEAFF. For the CDR3, the DNA is TGTGCCAGCAGTTACTCGTGGGCCCGCTTGAACACTGAAGCTTTCTTT.

This clone was seen only once. This chain uses TRBV2 with TRBJ2-2; 7 nucleotides align to TRBD1. The J segment lost 6 bases and the V segment lost 7 bases, leaving 8 bases of the junction unmatched. The CDR3 spans 14 residues. Per germline, CDR1 SNHLY and CDR2 FYNNEI. The CDR3 is CASNPDRMAGELFF. CDR3 DNA: TGTGCCAGCAACCCGGACAGGATGGCCGGGGAGCTGTTTTTT.

The DNA for the CDR3 is TGTGCCAGCAGTTACTCGAGGGTAGCGGGGCGGAATGAGCAGTTCTTC. It translates to CASSYSRVAGRNEQFF. The J gene is TRBJ2-1, the V gene TRBV6-5; TRBD2 matches 8 bases. V lost 0 bases to trimming and J lost 7 bases; unmatched junction nucleotides: 8. From germline, CDR1 is MNHEY and CDR2 SVGAGI. CDR3 length equals 16 residues.

The chain recombines TRBV7-2 with TRBJ2-2, with a tentative D call TRBD1 (5 bases). The CDR3 totals 13 residues. Germline V CDR1 and CDR2: SGHTA, FQGNSA. Trimming left V 8 bases short and J 5 bases short, with 12 bases between. The CDR3 here is CASRQIETGELFF. The CDR3 DNA is TGTGCCAGCCGACAGATCGAAACCGGGGAGCTGTTTTTT. Filled out from reference TRBV7-2 and TRBJ2-2, the complete variable domain reads GAGVSQSPSNKVTEKGKDVELRCDPISGHTALYWYRQSLGQGLEFLIYFQGNSAPDKSGLPSDRFSAERTGGSVSTLTIQRTQQEDSAVYLCASRQIETGELFFGEGSRLTVL.

The J gene is TRBJ2-1, the V gene TRBV7-8, with TRBD2 identical over 7 bases. The CDR3 covers 15 residues. Losses at the gene ends were 7 bases for V and 0 bases for J; bases not matched to a gene: 6. Germline values: CDR1 SGHVS, CDR2 FQNEAQ. In nucleotides, the CDR3 is TGTGCCAGCACCCGGGGCGGGGGCTCCTACAATGAGCAGTTCTTC. It yields the protein CASTRGGGSYNEQFF.